This passage covers 28 T cell receptor beta chains from one sample sequenced in a study of post-analysis software for immune sequencing data. Study-level results: Among five TRBV segments more frequent in patients than controls were TRBV5-6, TRBV5-1 and TRBV20-1.

Built from TCR beta cDNA, the libraries had unique molecular identifiers in them. TCRdb passed the PCR reads through MiXCR, listing each CDR3 protein once. The sample carries about 820,000 distinct CDR3 sequences, roughly 50% recorded once. Their specific antigens are unknown. The sample was blood. These TCRs come from a girl under 18 with multiple sclerosis.

CDR3 loop: CASYRDREVGYGYTF. For the CDR3, the DNA is TGTGCCAGCTACCGGGACAGGGAAGTAGGCTATGGCTACACCTTC. The V gene is TRBV6-6, the J gene TRBJ1-2, with 9 nucleotides matching TRBD1. The germline V gene has CDR1 MNHNY and CDR2 SVGAGI (reference sequence). This CDR3 comprises 15 residues. The J segment lost 4 bases and the V segment lost 8 bases, leaving 11 bases of the junction unmatched.

J is TRBJ2-7 and V is TRBV7-9; TRBD1 or TRBD2 may be the D gene (5 bases each). Germline loops: CDR1 SEHNR, CDR2 FQNEAQ (reference sequence). CDR3 length: 14 amino acids. V was shortened by 5 bases and J by 6 bases, with 17 bases between the two germline ends. The CDR3 DNA reads TGTGCCAGCAGCGACCGGGACGATCCTATCGAGCAGTACTTC. Its protein product is CASSDRDDPIEQYF.

This clonotype appeared a few times. CDR3 nucleotide sequence: TGCGCCAGCAGTGAGATGGCTAGCAATCAGCCCCAGCATTTT. It is translated as CASSEMASNQPQHF. J is TRBJ1-5 and V is TRBV10-2, with D hard to call. The ends were cut back, 2 bases at V and 0 bases at J, with 5 bases in the middle. The germline CDR1 and CDR2 sequences are WSHSY and SAAADI. This CDR3 comprises 14 residues.

This clonotype was observed a few times. This chain joins TRBV5-1 and TRBJ2-1; 13 bases match TRBD2. The CDR3 consists of 13 residues. Trimming cost V 7 bases and J 7 bases; bases outside gene matches: 2. Germline CDR1 and CDR2: SGHRS and YFSETQ. The CDR3: CASWTSGRNEQFF. The CDR3 DNA reads as TGCGCCAGCTGGACTAGCGGGAGAAATGAGCAGTTCTTC.

The V gene is TRBV10-3, the J gene TRBJ1-2, with 7 bases lining up with TRBD1. This CDR3 comprises 15 residues. Germline-derived CDR1 and CDR2 are ENHRY and SYGVKD. Trimming at V came to 3 bases and at J to 8 bases, leaving 12 bases not matched to a gene. The CDR3 DNA reads as TGTGCCATCAGTGATAAGCAAGGGGGCGCGGGCGGCTACACCTTC. Residues: CAISDKQGGAGGYTF.

This clonotype showed up just a few times. V is TRBV7-9 and J is TRBJ2-1; TRBD2 matches at 9 bases. This CDR3 is 18 amino acids long. Looked up from germline, CDR1 is SEHNR and CDR2 is FQNEAQ (reference sequence). V lost 6 bases, J lost 0 bases, and 12 bases stayed unmatched. The CDR3 loop is CASSLPYSGGGSYNEQFF. The CDR3 DNA reads TGTGCCAGCAGTCTACCCTATAGCGGGGGCGGCTCCTACAATGAGCAGTTCTTC.

This chain joins TRBV20-1 and TRBJ2-7, with no clear D. V gave up 4 bases and J gave up 0 bases, with 16 bases separating them. The CDR3 is made up of 15 amino acids. Per germline, CDR1 DFQATT and CDR2 SNEGSKA (reference sequence). This CDR3 is CSAKTVKPSSYEQYF. CDR3 nucleotides: TGCAGTGCTAAGACGGTTAAACCGAGCTCCTACGAGCAGTACTTC.

The CDR3, as DNA: TGCGCCAGCAGCCAAGAGATGGGGGTTGGGGACTATGGCTACACCTTC. Protein product: CASSQEMGVGDYGYTF. This sequence joins TRBV4-1 and TRBJ1-2; tentative D call: TRBD1 (5 bases). This CDR3 spans 16 amino acids. Deletions cut 0 bases from V and 3 bases from J, with 14 bases between. Germline CDR1 reads MGHRA; CDR2 reads YSYEKL.

The chain joins TRBV20-1 to TRBJ1-5; no definite D call. V lost 6 bases to trimming and J lost 4 bases, with 16 bases between them. Germline V CDR1 and CDR2: DFQATT, SNEGSKA (reference sequence). This CDR3 comprises 14 residues. The CDR3 protein is CSAPVGGSNQPQHF. The CDR3 nucleotides are TGCAGTGCCCCAGTGGGAGGATCTAATCAGCCCCAGCATTTT.

The chain recombines TRBV29-1 with TRBJ2-5; no clear D. Germline-derived CDR1 and CDR2 are SQVTM and ANQGSEA. The CDR3 runs to 11 residues. The V gene lost 6 bases and the J gene lost 11 bases, with 16 bases spanning the gap. CDR3 amino acids: CSVKDHSEQYF. The CDR3 DNA follows: TGCAGCGTCAAGGACCATTCTGAGCAGTACTTC.

The chain carries TRBV3-1 and TRBJ2-3; D not resolved. The CDR3 is 12 residues long. Germline V lookup: CDR1 LGHDT, CDR2 YNNKEL (reference sequence). V gave up 1 base and J gave up 11 bases, with 10 bases separating them. This CDR3 is CASSQVSPMQYF. CDR3 nucleotides: TGTGCCAGCAGCCAAGTGTCTCCGATGCAGTATTTT.

The V call is TRBV5-1, the J call TRBJ1-2, with D possibly being TRBD1 (5 bases). The CDR3 has 14 residues. Germline V gene lookup returns CDR1 SGHRS and CDR2 YFSETQ. V was clipped by 4 bases and J by 0 bases, with 10 bases between them. The CDR3 nucleotides are TGCGCCAGCAGCACAGGCAGGTCTAACTATGGCTACACCTTC. It encodes CASSTGRSNYGYTF.

This clonotype was detected only a few times. This chain connects TRBV20-1 to TRBJ2-7; possible D gene TRBD1, 5 bases. The germline V and J ends were trimmed by 4 bases and 4 bases, with 11 bases remaining between them. Germline V CDR1 and CDR2: DFQATT, SNEGSKA (reference sequence). The CDR3 has 12 residues. The CDR3 loop reads CSAIGHAYEQYF. The CDR3 region has the DNA TGCAGTGCTATCGGACACGCTTACGAGCAGTACTTC.

The chain is built from TRBV20-1 and TRBJ2-3; no definite D call. Germline V lookup: CDR1 DFQATT, CDR2 SNEGSKA (reference sequence). This CDR3 is 14 amino acids long. Deletions cut 6 bases from V and 3 bases from J, with 16 bases between. The CDR3 sequence is CSAPKGSGTDTQYF. CDR3 DNA: TGCAGTGCCCCCAAAGGCTCCGGAACAGATACGCAGTATTTT.

V is TRBV7-3 and J is TRBJ2-4, with D perhaps TRBD2 (5 bases). The end of the DNA fits TRBJ2-5 better, so the J call may be wrong. The CDR3 totals 13 residues. Germline CDR1 SGHTA, CDR2 FQGTGA. The DNA of the CDR3 is TGTGCCAGCAGCCCCCAGAAGCGGGAGACCCAGTACTTC. Translated: CASSPQKRETQYF.

CDR3 sequence reads: CASSPPPSGRSGELFF. CDR3 DNA: TGTGCCAGCAGTCCCCCTCCTAGCGGGAGGTCGGGGGAGCTGTTTTTT. This rearrangement joins TRBV12-3 or TRBV12-4 to TRBJ2-2, with 11 bases that match TRBD2. There are 16 residues in the CDR3. Trimming removed 5 bases from V and 8 bases from J; junction bases left unmatched: 10.

The J gene is TRBJ2-5, the V gene TRBV29-1; 7 nucleotides align to TRBD2. The CDR3 is 13 residues long. After removal of 4 bases from V and 4 bases from J, the junction contained 6 bases not matched to a gene. CDR1 SQVTM and CDR2 ANQGSEA come from the germline V gene. The CDR3, as DNA: TGCAGCGTTGGCGGGGGAGTTTCAGAGACCCAGTACTTC. This encodes CSVGGGVSETQYF. The full variable domain, in which reference TRBV29-1 and TRBJ2-5 provide the parts outside the CDR3, is SAVISQKPSRDICQRGTSLTIQCQVDSQVTMMFWYRQQPGQSLTLIATANQGSEATYESGFVIDKFPISRPNLTFSTLTVSNMSPEDSSIYLCSVGGGVSETQYFGPGTRLLVL.

J is TRBJ2-5 and V is TRBV20-1; 7 positions agree with TRBD2. CDR3 size: 14 residues. CDR1 is DFQATT, CDR2 SNEGSKA, per germline (reference sequence). Trimming removed 0 bases from V and 1 base from J; junction bases left unmatched: 2. The CDR3 nucleotides read TGCAGTGCTAGAGATGGGAGGGCCCAAGAGACCCAGTACTTC. Translated, it gives CSARDGRAQETQYF.

The chain links TRBV9 to TRBJ1-4; 8 bases align to TRBD1. CDR3 size: 16 residues. The ends lost 0 bases at V and 8 bases at J; junction bases unmatched: 9. Germline V gives CDR1 SGDLS, CDR2 YYNGEE. CDR3 in DNA: TGTGCCAGCAGCGTAGAGATTCAGGGGGCCGGAGAAAAACTGTTTTTT. It translates to CASSVEIQGAGEKLFF.

In this sample, this clonotype turned up once. The chain joins TRBV5-1 to TRBJ2-5; a possible D gene is TRBD1 (5 bases). Per germline, CDR1 SGHRS and CDR2 YFSETQ. The V and J ends lost 4 bases and 2 bases respectively, with 12 bases between them. CDR3 length: 14 residues. The CDR3 sequence: CASSGENRQETQYF. The CDR3 nucleotides are TGCGCCAGCAGCGGTGAAAACAGGCAAGAGACCCAGTACTTC.

Here the CDR3 DNA reads TGCAGTGCTAGAGGTTCTAGCGGGAGGGAGCAGTACGAGCAGTACTTC. This sequence encodes CSARGSSGREQYEQYF. V and J are TRBV20-1 and TRBJ2-5; 12 bases are a match to TRBD2. The DNA end is more similar to TRBJ2-7, so the J call may be wrong. CDR3 length equals 16 residues. Germline V lookup: CDR1 DFQATT, CDR2 SNEGSKA (reference sequence).

In this sample, this clonotype turned up a few times. V and J are TRBV4-1 and TRBJ2-1; maybe TRBD2 (5 bases). This CDR3 has 15 residues. Trimming shortened V by 7 bases and J by 9 bases, and 22 bases separated the two germline ends. Germline assignment: CDR1 MGHRA and CDR2 YSYEKL. This chain's CDR3 is CASKLGVARVGEQFF. The CDR3 DNA sequence: TGCGCCAGCAAACTTGGGGTAGCGAGAGTGGGTGAGCAGTTCTTC.

A few counts support this clonotype. The chain employs TRBV25-1 and TRBJ2-2; D is undetermined. Germline loops: CDR1 MGHDK, CDR2 SYGVNS. The CDR3 contains 14 residues. Trimming cost V 1 base and J 3 bases, with 6 bases left between them. The CDR3 loop is CASSESSDTGELFF. As DNA, the CDR3 is TGTGCCAGCAGTGAATCATCGGACACCGGGGAGCTGTTTTTT.

The gene calls are TRBV5-1 and TRBJ1-1; no clear D gene. The CDR3 is 13 residues long. Germline-derived CDR1 and CDR2 are SGHRS and YFSETQ. V was clipped by 0 bases and J by 5 bases, with 8 bases between them. CDR3 in amino acids: CASSLDKGTEAFF. The CDR3 nucleotides read TGCGCCAGCAGCTTGGACAAAGGGACTGAAGCTTTCTTT.

CDR3 in amino acids: CASSGNRDREDEQFF. CDR3 sequence (DNA): TGTGCCAGCAGCGGCAACCGGGACAGGGAAGATGAGCAGTTCTTC. The chain couples TRBV7-9 to TRBJ2-7, with 9 bases fitting TRBD1. The J call may be in error: the DNA end matches TRBJ2-1 better. Per germline, CDR1 SEHNR and CDR2 FQNEAQ (reference sequence). CDR3 length: 15 residues.

The rearrangement joins TRBV6-5 to TRBJ2-3, with a possible D match to TRBD2 (6 bases). The CDR3 loop spans 14 amino acids. V lost 6 bases to trimming and J lost 1 base, with 11 bases between them. Per the germline V gene, CDR1 is MNHEY and CDR2 is SVGAGI. CDR3 coding DNA: TGTGCCAGCAGAGCTCGCGGGGGCACAGATACGCAGTATTTT. Protein sequence: CASRARGGTDTQYF.

The chain has TRBV11-2 and TRBJ2-3; unclear D gene. The CDR3 has 13 residues. V was trimmed by 1 base and J by 6 bases, leaving 8 bases between them. Germline values: CDR1 SGHAT, CDR2 FQNNGV. CDR3 DNA sequence: TGTGCCAGCAGCTTAGGGTCCGGGGATACGCAGTATTTT. Its translation: CASSLGSGDTQYF.

The chain carries TRBV20-1 and TRBJ2-4, with 10 bases fitting TRBD2. The closer fit of TRBJ2-7 to the DNA end suggests the J call may be wrong. CDR1 is DFQATT, CDR2 SNEGSKA, per germline (reference sequence). The CDR3 totals 15 residues. The CDR3 region is CSATPTSGFFREQYF. The CDR3 DNA follows: TGCAGTGCTACCCCGACTAGCGGGTTTTTCCGCGAGCAGTACTTC.